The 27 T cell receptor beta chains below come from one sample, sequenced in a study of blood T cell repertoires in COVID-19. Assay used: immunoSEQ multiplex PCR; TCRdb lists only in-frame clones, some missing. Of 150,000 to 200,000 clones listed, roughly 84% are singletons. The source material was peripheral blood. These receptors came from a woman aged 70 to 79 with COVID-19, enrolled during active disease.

CDR3 protein: CAAGTGENSPLHF. The CDR3 coding sequence is TGTGCCGCAGGGACAGGGGAGAATTCACCCCTCCACTTT. V is TRBV2 and J is TRBJ1-6; 10 nucleotides agree with TRBD1. CDR3 length: 13 amino acids. Germline trimming cut 11 bases from V and 7 bases from J; bases unmatched to any gene: 5. Germline assignment: CDR1 SNHLY and CDR2 FYNNEI.

The CDR3 loop reads CASSQRNNNQPQHF. In nucleotides, the CDR3 is TGTGCCAGCAGCCAGCGGAATAACAATCAGCCCCAGCATTTT. The chain joins TRBV3-1 (or the pseudogene TRBV3-2) to TRBJ1-5, with D hard to call. The CDR3 extends over 14 amino acids. Trimming took 3 bases from V and 3 from J, leaving 9 bases between them. In germline, CDR1 is LGHDT, CDR2 YNNKEL (reference sequence).

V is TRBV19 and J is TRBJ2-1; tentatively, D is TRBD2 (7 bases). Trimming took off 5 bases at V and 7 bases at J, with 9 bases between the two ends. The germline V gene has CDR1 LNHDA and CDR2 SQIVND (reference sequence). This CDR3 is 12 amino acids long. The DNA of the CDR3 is TGTGCCAGTAGTGGGAGGGGGAATGAGCAGTTCTTC. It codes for CASSGRGNEQFF.

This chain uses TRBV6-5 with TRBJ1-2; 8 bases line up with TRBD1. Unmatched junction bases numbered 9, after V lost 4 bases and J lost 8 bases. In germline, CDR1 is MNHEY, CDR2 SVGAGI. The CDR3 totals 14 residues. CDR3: CASSLTGEGWGYTF. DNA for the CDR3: TGTGCCAGCAGTTTGACAGGGGAAGGATGGGGCTACACCTTC.

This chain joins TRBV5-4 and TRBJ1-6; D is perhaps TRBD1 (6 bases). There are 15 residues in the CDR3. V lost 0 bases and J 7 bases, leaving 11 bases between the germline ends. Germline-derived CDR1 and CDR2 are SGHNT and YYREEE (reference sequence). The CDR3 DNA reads TGTGCCAGCAGCTTGGTGGGACAACAGAATTCACCCCTCCACTTT. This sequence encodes CASSLVGQQNSPLHF.

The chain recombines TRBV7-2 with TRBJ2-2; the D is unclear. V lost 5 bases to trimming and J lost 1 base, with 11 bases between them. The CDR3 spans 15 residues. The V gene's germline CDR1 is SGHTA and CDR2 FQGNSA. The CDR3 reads CASSNKSRNTGELFF. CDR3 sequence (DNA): TGTGCCAGCAGCAATAAATCTAGGAACACCGGGGAGCTGTTTTTT.

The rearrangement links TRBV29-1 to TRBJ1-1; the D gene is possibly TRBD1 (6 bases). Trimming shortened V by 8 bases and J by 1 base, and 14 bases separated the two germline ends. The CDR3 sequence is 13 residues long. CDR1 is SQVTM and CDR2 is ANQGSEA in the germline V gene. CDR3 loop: CSSCPGQNTEAFF. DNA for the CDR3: TGCAGCAGTTGCCCGGGACAGAACACTGAAGCTTTCTTT.

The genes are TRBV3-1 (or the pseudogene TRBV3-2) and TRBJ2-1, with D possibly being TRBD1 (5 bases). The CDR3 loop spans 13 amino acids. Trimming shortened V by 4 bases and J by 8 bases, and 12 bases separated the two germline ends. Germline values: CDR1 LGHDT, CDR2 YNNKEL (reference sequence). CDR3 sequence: CASSLNQGHEQFF. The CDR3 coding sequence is TGTGCCAGCAGCCTTAATCAGGGCCATGAGCAGTTCTTC.

CDR3 bases: TGTGCCACCAGCGGCTCAGGACAGGGCGAAAACACCATATATTTT. Amino acids: CATSGSGQGENTIYF. This chain links TRBV15 with TRBJ1-3; 8 positions match TRBD1. The CDR3 totals 15 residues. The germline gives CDR1 LNHNV, CDR2 YYDKDF (reference sequence). V was pared by 5 bases and J by 6 bases, with 9 bases of the junction left unmatched.

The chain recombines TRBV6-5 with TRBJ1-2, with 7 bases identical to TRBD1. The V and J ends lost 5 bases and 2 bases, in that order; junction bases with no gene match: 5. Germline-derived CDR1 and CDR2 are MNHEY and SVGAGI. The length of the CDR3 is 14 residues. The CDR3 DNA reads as TGTGCCAGCAGTCGAAAACAGGGGAACTATGGCTACACCTTC. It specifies CASSRKQGNYGYTF.

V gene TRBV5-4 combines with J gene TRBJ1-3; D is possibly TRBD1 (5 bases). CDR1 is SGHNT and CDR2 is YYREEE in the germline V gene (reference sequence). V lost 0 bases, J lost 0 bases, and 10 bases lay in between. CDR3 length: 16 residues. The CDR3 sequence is CASSLEGRASGNTIYF. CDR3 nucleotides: TGTGCCAGCAGCTTGGAAGGCAGGGCCTCTGGAAACACCATATATTTT. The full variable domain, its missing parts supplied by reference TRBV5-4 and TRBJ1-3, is ETGVTQSPTHLIKTRGQQVTLRCSSQSGHNTVSWYQQALGQGPQFIFQYYREEENGRGNFPPRFSGLQFPNYSSELNVNALELDDSALYLCASSLEGRASGNTIYFGEGSWLTVV.

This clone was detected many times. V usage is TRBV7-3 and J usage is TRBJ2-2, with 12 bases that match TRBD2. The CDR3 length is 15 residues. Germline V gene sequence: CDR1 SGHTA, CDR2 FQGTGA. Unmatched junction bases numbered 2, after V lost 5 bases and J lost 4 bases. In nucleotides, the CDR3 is TGTGCCAGCAGCCTAGCGGGGGGGCCCACCGGGGAGCTGTTTTTT. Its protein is CASSLAGGPTGELFF.

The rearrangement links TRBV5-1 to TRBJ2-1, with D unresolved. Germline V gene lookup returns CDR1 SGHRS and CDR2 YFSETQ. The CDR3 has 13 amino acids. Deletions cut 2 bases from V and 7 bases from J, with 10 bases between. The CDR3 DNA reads TGCGCCAGCAGCTTACTTGGGCATAATGAGCAGTTCTTC. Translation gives CASSLLGHNEQFF.

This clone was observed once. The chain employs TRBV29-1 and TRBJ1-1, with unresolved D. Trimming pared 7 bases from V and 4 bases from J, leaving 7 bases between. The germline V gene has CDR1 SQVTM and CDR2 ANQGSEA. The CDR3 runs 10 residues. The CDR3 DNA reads TGCAGCGCCGCGCGCACTGAAGCTTTCTTT. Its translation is CSAARTEAFF.

Here the CDR3 DNA reads TGTGCCAGCAGGGACAGCTATTTTGCAACTAATGAAAAACTGTTTTTT. This translates into CASRDSYFATNEKLFF. The V call is TRBV28, the J call TRBJ1-4, with D maybe TRBD1 (6 bases). The V gene lost 6 bases and the J gene lost 0 bases, with 14 bases spanning the gap. Per the germline V gene, CDR1 is MDHEN and CDR2 is SYDVKM. This CDR3 region has 16 residues. Supplemented by reference TRBV28 and TRBJ1-4, the full variable domain reads DVKVTQSSRYLVKRTGEKVFLECVQDMDHENMFWYRQDPGLGLRLIYFSYDVKMKEKGDIPEGYSVSREKKERFSLILESASTNQTSMYLCASRDSYFATNEKLFFGSGTQLSVL.

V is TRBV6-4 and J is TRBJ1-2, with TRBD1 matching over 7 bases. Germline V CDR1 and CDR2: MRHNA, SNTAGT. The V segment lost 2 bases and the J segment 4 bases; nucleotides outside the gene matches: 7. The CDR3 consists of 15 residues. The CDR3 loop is CASSDTGTALYGYTF. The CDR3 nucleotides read TGTGCCAGCAGTGACACAGGGACAGCACTCTATGGCTACACCTTC.

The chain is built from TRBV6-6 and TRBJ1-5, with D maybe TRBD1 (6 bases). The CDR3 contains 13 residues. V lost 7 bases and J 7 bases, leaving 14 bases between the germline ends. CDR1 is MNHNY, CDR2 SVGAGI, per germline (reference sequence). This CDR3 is CASTVGGAQPQHF. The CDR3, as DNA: TGTGCCAGCACCGTGGGGGGGGCGCAGCCCCAGCATTTT.

CDR3 amino acids: CASSPRGTRDDEQFF. The CDR3 nucleotides are TGTGCCAGCAGTCCCAGGGGGACGAGGGACGATGAGCAGTTCTTC. This rearrangement joins TRBV27 to TRBJ2-1, with 7 nucleotides matching TRBD1. The V gene end was trimmed by 5 bases and the J gene end by 8 bases; junction bases not matched to a gene: 12. Germline V gene data show CDR1 as MNHEY and CDR2 as SMNVEV (reference sequence). The CDR3 is 15 residues long.

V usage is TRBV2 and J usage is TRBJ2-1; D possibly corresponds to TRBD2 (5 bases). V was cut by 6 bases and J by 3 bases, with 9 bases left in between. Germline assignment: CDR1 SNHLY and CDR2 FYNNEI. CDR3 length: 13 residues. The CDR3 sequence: CASSGVFYNEQFF. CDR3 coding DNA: TGTGCCAGCAGCGGGGTCTTCTACAATGAGCAGTTCTTC.

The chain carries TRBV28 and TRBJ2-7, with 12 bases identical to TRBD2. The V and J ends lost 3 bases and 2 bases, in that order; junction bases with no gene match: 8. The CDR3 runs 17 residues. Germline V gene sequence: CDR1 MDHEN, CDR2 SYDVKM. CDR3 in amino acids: CASSFRGGLAGPYEQYF. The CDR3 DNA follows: TGTGCCAGCAGTTTTAGGGGTGGACTAGCGGGACCCTACGAGCAGTACTTC. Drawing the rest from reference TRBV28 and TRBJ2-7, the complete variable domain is DVKVTQSSRYLVKRTGEKVFLECVQDMDHENMFWYRQDPGLGLRLIYFSYDVKMKEKGDIPEGYSVSREKKERFSLILESASTNQTSMYLCASSFRGGLAGPYEQYFGPGTRLTVT.

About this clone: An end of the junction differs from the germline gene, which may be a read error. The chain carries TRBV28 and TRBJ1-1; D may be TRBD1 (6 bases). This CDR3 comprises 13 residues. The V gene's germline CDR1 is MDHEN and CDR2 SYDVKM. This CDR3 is CASHPTGNAEAFF. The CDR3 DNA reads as TGTGCCAGCCACCCTACAGGGAACGCTGAAGCTTTCTTT.

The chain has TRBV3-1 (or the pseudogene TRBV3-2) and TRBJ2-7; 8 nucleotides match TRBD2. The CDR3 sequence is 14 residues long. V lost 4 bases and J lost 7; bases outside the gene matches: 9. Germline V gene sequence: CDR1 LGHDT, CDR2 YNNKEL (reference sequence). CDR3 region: CASSRGAGLAEQYF. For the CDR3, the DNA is TGTGCCAGCAGCCGAGGGGCAGGACTAGCTGAGCAGTACTTC.

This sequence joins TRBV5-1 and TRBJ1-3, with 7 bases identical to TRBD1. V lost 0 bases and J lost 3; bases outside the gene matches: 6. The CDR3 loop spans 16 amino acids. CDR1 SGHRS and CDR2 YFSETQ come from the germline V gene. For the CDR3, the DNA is TGCGCCAGCAGCTTGGGGGACAGTGCGGGTGGAAACACCATATATTTT. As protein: CASSLGDSAGGNTIYF.

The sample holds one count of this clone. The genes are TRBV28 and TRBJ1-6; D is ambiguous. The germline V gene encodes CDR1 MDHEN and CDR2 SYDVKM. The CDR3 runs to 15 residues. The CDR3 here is CAGSSKRIYNSPLHF. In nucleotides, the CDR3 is TGTGCGGGTTCTAGCAAGCGAATTTATAATTCACCCCTCCACTTT.

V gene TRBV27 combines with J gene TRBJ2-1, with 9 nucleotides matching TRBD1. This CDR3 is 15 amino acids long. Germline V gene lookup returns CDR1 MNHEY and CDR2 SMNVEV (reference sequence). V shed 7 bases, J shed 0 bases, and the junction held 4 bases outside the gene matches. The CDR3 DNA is TGTGCCAGCACGGGACAGGGACGCTCCTACAATGAGCAGTTCTTC. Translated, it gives CASTGQGRSYNEQFF.

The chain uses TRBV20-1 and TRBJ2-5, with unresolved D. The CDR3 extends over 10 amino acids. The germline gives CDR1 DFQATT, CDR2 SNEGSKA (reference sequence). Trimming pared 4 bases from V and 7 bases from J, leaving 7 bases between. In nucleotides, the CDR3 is TGCAGTGCTATGGTCGGGACCCAGTACTTC. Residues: CSAMVGTQYF.

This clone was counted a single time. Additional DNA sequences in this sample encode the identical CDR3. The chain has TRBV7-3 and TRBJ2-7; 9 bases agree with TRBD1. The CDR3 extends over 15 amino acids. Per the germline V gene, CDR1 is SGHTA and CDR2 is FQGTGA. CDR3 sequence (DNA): TGTGCTAGCAGCTCCAGGGGACAGGGTGATTACGAGCAGTACGTC. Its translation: CASSSRGQGDYEQYV.